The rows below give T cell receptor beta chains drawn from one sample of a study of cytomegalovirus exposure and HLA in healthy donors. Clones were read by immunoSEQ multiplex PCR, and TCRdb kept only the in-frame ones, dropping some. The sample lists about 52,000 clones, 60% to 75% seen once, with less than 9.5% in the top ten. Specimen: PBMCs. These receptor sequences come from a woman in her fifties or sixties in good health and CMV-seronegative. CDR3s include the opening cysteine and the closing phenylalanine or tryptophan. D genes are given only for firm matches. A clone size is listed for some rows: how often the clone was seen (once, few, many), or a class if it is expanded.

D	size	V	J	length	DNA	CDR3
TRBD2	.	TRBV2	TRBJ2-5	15	TGTGCCAGGGACCAGGCTAGCGGATATAGGGAGACCCAGTACTTC	CARDQASGYRETQYF
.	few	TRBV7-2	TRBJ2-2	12	TGTGCCAGCAGCTTTCCCCCGGGGGAGCTGTTTTTT	CASSFPPGELFF
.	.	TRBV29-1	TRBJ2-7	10	TGCAGCGGGGGGGACTACGAGCAGTACTTC	CSGGDYEQYF
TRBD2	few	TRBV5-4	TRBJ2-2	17	TGTGCCAGCAGCTTGGATTCCCGGGGGGTTACCACCGGGGAGCTGTTTTTT	CASSLDSRGVTTGELFF
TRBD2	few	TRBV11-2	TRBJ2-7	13	TGTGCCAGCAGCTTTACTCGGGGGGACGAGCAGTACTTC	CASSFTRGDEQYF
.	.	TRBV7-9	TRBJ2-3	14	TGTGCCAGCAGCTCGGAGGGCCTCACAGATACGCAGTATTTT	CASSSEGLTDTQYF
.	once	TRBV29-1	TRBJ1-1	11	TGCAGCGCCAGTTTCGGGACTATGGCTTTCTTT	CSASFGTMAFF
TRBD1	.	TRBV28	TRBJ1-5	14	TGTGCCAGCAGCCCCACAGGGGACGGGCAGCCCCAGCATTTT	CASSPTGDGQPQHF
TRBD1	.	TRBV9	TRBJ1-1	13	TGTGCCAGCAGCGTAGGGACAGGAGGCGAAGCTTTCTTT	CASSVGTGGEAFF
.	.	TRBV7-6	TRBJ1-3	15	TGTGCCAGCAGCTTAAACTTGGGGAGAGTAGACACCATATATTTT	CASSLNLGRVDTIYF
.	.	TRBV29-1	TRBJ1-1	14	TGCAGCTCGGTAGAGAGCGCTGGGTACACTGAAGCTTTCTTT	CSSVESAGYTEAFF
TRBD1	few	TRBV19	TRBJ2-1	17	TGTGCCAGTACCACCGGCCTGGACAGGGTGAAGACTAATGAGCAGTTCTTC	CASTTGLDRVKTNEQFF
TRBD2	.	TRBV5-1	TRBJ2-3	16	TGCGCCAGCAGCTTCTCGGGTAGCGGGAGCGCAGATACGCAGTATTTT	CASSFSGSGSADTQYF
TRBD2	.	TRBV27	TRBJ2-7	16	TGTGCCAGCAGACGACTAGCGGGGGGCCAACCCTACGGGCAGTACTTC	CASRRLAGGQPYGQYF
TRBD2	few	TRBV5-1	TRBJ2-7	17	TGCGCCAGCAGCTGGGGTAGCTACGGGAGGGCCCGCCCTGAGCAGTACTTC	CASSWGSYGRARPEQYF
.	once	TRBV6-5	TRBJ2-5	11	TGTGCCACCCTCGGGGGTCGGGCCCAGTACTTC	CATLGGRAQYF